The rows below give T cell receptor beta chains drawn from one sample of a study of blood T cell repertoires in COVID-19. The assay was immunoSEQ multiplex PCR, and TCRdb's table has in-frame clones only and misses some. The data show roughly 230,000 clones, with about 85% seen just once and roughly 6.7% held by the top ten. Sample: PBMCs or T cells enriched from blood (not recorded which). The receptors come from a woman between 45 and 60 years old who had been exposed to COVID-19. Each CDR3 is given with its conserved first and last residue. Each record gives: J gene, D gene, clone size, V gene, CDR3 protein, CDR3 DNA. D genes are given only for firm matches. Size is stated for part of the rows, as once, few or many counts, or as a class when the clone is expanded.

>TRBJ2-5|-|-|TRBV3-1/TRBV3-2
CASSRLGQGETQYF
TGTGCCAGCAGCCGCCTGGGGCAGGGAGAGACCCAGTACTTC
>TRBJ2-5|TRBD2|-|TRBV2
CASTQGLAGTLGETQYF
TGTGCCAGCACCCAAGGACTAGCGGGCACCCTGGGAGAGACCCAGTACTTC
>TRBJ1-5|TRBD1|-|TRBV19
CASSSRGRRQPQHF
TGTGCCAGTAGTTCCAGGGGGCGCAGGCAGCCCCAGCATTTT
>TRBJ2-1|TRBD1|-|TRBV4-3
CASSQETGGPYNEQFF
TGCGCCAGCAGCCAAGAGACAGGGGGCCCCTACAATGAGCAGTTCTTC
>TRBJ2-7|-|-|TRBV10-1
CASTYRAPYEQYF
TGCGCCAGCACATACAGGGCGCCCTACGAGCAGTACTTC
>TRBJ1-6|-|-|TRBV18
CASSLPQGPGNSPLHF
TGTGCCAGCTCACTACCCCAAGGTCCGGGTAATTCACCCCTCCACTTT
>TRBJ1-1|-|-|TRBV7-2
CASSLAQGVGTEAFF
TGTGCCAGCAGCTTAGCACAGGGCGTGGGCACTGAAGCTTTCTTT
>TRBJ1-5|-|medium-sized|TRBV12-3/TRBV12-4
CASSYRHLQPQHF
TGTGCCAGCAGCTATAGACACCTTCAGCCCCAGCATTTT
>TRBJ2-1|TRBD1|-|TRBV10-3
CAISIQEQGNYNEQFF
TGTGCCATCAGTATTCAGGAACAGGGGAACTACAATGAGCAGTTCTTC
>TRBJ1-3|-|few|TRBV19
CASSTQGPGNTIYF
TGTGCCAGTAGTACCCAGGGTCCAGGAAACACCATATATTTT
>TRBJ1-3|-|-|TRBV9
CASSEEGLSGNTIYF
TGTGCCAGCAGCGAAGAGGGTCTCTCTGGAAACACCATATATTTT
>TRBJ1-5|-|-|TRBV6-6
CASTAEGQPQHF
TGTGCCAGCACTGCGGAGGGGCAGCCCCAGCATTTT
>TRBJ1-4|-|-|TRBV5-4
CASSPVEGGNEKLFF
TGTGCCAGCAGCCCGGTGGAGGGAGGAAATGAAAAACTGTTTTTT
>TRBJ1-3|-|-|TRBV29-1
CSVENFGGSGNTIYF
TGCAGCGTTGAAAATTTTGGGGGGTCGGGAAACACCATATATTTT
>TRBJ2-3|TRBD1|-|TRBV6-1
CASSESWTGGSTDTQYF
TGTGCCAGCAGTGAATCCTGGACAGGGGGTAGCACAGATACGCAGTATTTT
>TRBJ2-2|-|-|TRBV3-1/TRBV3-2
CASSLRTLNTGELFF
TGTGCCAGCAGCCTCCGGACACTTAACACCGGGGAGCTGTTTTTT
>TRBJ2-1|-|-|TRBV12-3/TRBV12-4
CASRGGNEQFF
TGTGCCAGCCGAGGAGGGAATGAGCAGTTCTTC
>TRBJ1-2|-|-|TRBV2
CASKVAPLGSYGYTF
TGTGCCAGCAAGGTAGCTCCCCTGGGGAGCTATGGCTACACCTTC
>TRBJ1-1|TRBD1|-|TRBV25-1
CASSTGASTEAFF
TGTGCCAGCAGTACAGGGGCATCAACTGAAGCTTTCTTT
>TRBJ1-6|TRBD1|-|TRBV6-5
CASSPGQGNSPLHF
TGTGCCAGCAGCCCGGGACAGGGGAATTCACCCCTCCACTTT
>TRBJ1-2|-|-|TRBV11-2
CASSLTGGVWYGYTF
TGTGCCAGCAGCCTTACCGGGGGAGTTTGGTATGGCTACACCTTC
>TRBJ1-2|-|-|TRBV21-1
CASSKDKVVNGYTF
TGTGCCAGCAGCAAAGACAAAGTGGTGAATGGCTACACCTTC
>TRBJ1-5|-|-|TRBV28
CASSAGRPRLQPQHF
TGTGCCAGCAGTGCGGGACGGCCTAGGTTGCAGCCCCAGCATTTT
>TRBJ1-1|-|-|TRBV5-5
CASSLRGNTEAFF
TGTGCCAGCAGCTTGAGAGGGAACACTGAAGCTTTCTTT
>TRBJ1-2|TRBD1|-|TRBV29-1
CSHGKDRDYGYTF
TGCAGCCACGGTAAGGACAGGGACTATGGCTACACCTTC
>TRBJ1-2|-|-|TRBV5-1
CASSLEGPLGGYTF
TGCGCCAGCAGCTTGGAAGGCCCATTGGGCGGCTACACCTTC
>TRBJ2-3|-|-|TRBV20-1
CSASWTTDTQYF
TGCAGTGCTAGTTGGACAACAGATACGCAGTATTTT
>TRBJ2-6|-|once|TRBV9
CASSPYTAGANVLTF
TGTGCCAGCAGCCCATACACAGCTGGGGCCAACGTCCTGACTTTC
>TRBJ2-7|-|-|TRBV28
CASSLGSFYEQYF
TGTGCCAGCAGTTTGGGCAGCTTCTACGAGCAGTACTTC
>TRBJ2-5|-|few|TRBV28
CASSLLGRETQYF
TGTGCCAGCAGTTTATTGGGGAGAGAGACCCAGTACTTC
>TRBJ2-7|-|-|TRBV7-2
CASSFEVYYEQYF
TGTGCCAGCAGCTTTGAGGTTTACTACGAGCAGTACTTC
>TRBJ1-1|-|-|TRBV7-3
CASTPNPGTEAFF
TGTGCCAGCACTCCTAACCCCGGGACTGAAGCTTTCTTT
>TRBJ1-6|TRBD1|few|TRBV2
CAGRQGNSPLHF
TGTGCCGGTCGACAGGGGAATTCACCCCTCCACTTT
>TRBJ1-1|-|-|TRBV6-5
CASSYRGLNTEAFF
TGTGCCAGCAGTTACAGGGGCTTGAACACTGAAGCTTTCTTT
>TRBJ2-7|TRBD2|-|TRBV4-1
CASSQDLTVAGGRQYF
TGCGCCAGCAGCCAAGATTTAACGGTAGCGGGGGGGCGGCAGTACTTC
>TRBJ1-1|TRBD1|-|TRBV13
CASSLGQGRAFF
TGTGCCAGCAGCTTGGGACAGGGACGAGCTTTCTTT
>TRBJ2-1|-|-|TRBV24-1
CATSDSAGFHNEQFF
TGTGCCACCAGTGATTCGGCAGGGTTCCACAATGAGCAGTTCTTC